This passage covers 17 T cell receptor beta chains from one sample sequenced in a study of blood T cell repertoires in COVID-19. Sequencing used immunoSEQ multiplex PCR; TCRdb keeps in-frame clones, though not all of them. The sample consists of 250,000 to 300,000 clones, roughly nine tenths of them appearing once. The sequencing input was peripheral blood. The receptors were gathered from a woman aged 25 to 45 with COVID-19, enrolled during active disease.

This sequence joins TRBV4-1 and TRBJ2-1, with TRBD1 matching over 7 bases. V lost 3 bases and J lost 7; bases outside the gene matches: 9. Per the germline V gene, CDR1 is MGHRA and CDR2 is YSYEKL. This CDR3 has 15 residues. The CDR3 spells CASSHDRAALNEQFF. CDR3 nucleotide sequence: TGCGCCAGCAGCCATGACAGGGCGGCCCTAAATGAGCAGTTCTTC.

The chain joins TRBV24-1 to TRBJ2-1; no clear D. Trimming shortened V by 0 bases and J by 0 bases, and 5 bases separated the two germline ends. CDR1 and CDR2 (germline): KGHDR, SFDVKD. CDR3 length equals 15 residues. Written as DNA, the CDR3 is TGTGCCACCAGTGATTTGCTTAGCTCCTACAATGAGCAGTTCTTC. The encoded protein is CATSDLLSSYNEQFF.

The chain joins TRBV2 to TRBJ2-2; D is possibly TRBD1 (5 bases). The germline CDR1 and CDR2 sequences are SNHLY and FYNNEI. The CDR3 is 13 amino acids. With 3 bases removed from V and 5 bases from J, the gap between germline ends came to 7 bases. CDR3 bases: TGTGCCAGCAGTGATCAGGGAACCGGGGAGCTGTTTTTT. Protein product: CASSDQGTGELFF.

The chain joins TRBV11-2 to TRBJ1-3; 8 bases are shared with TRBD1. The CDR3 runs to 16 residues. Germline trimming cut 5 bases from V and 0 bases from J; bases unmatched to any gene: 6. CDR1 is SGHAT, CDR2 FQNNGV, per germline. The CDR3 here is CASSLQTGASGNTIYF. The CDR3 DNA is TGTGCCAGCAGCCTACAGACAGGGGCCTCTGGAAACACCATATATTTT.

This clone was seen a single time. This chain joins TRBV5-1 and TRBJ1-1; a possible D gene is TRBD1 (6 bases). The CDR3 extends over 20 amino acids. Trimming cost V 0 bases and J 2 bases, with 26 bases left between them. Germline lookup yields CDR1 SGHRS and CDR2 YFSETQ. CDR3 sequence (DNA): TGCGCCAGCAGCTTGGCCCTGGGTCAGATAGGGGGGGGCCCCAACACTGAAGCTTTCTTT. It translates to CASSLALGQIGGGPNTEAFF.

The chain has TRBV12-3 or TRBV12-4 and TRBJ2-3; the D is unclear. V lost 10 bases and J 5 bases, leaving 10 bases between the germline ends. The CDR3 sequence is 11 residues long. CDR3 loop: CAISTQDTQYF. The CDR3 DNA follows: TGTGCCATCTCGACTCAAGATACGCAGTATTTT.

The genes are TRBV15 and TRBJ2-3; possibly TRBD1 for D (6 bases). Germline CDR1 LNHNV, CDR2 YYDKDF (reference sequence). V lost 3 bases, J lost 2 bases, and 9 bases lay in between. The CDR3 is made up of 14 amino acids. CDR3: CATSSGDITDTQYF. In DNA form, the CDR3 reads TGTGCCACCAGCAGTGGGGACATCACAGATACGCAGTATTTT.

The chain combines TRBV5-1 with TRBJ1-6; 7 bases are shared with TRBD1. V shed 2 bases and J 7 bases; nucleotides not matched to a gene: 6. The CDR3 has 15 residues. In germline, CDR1 is SGHRS, CDR2 YFSETQ. CDR3 in amino acids: CASSFGDSFNSPLHF. In DNA form, the CDR3 reads TGCGCCAGCAGCTTTGGGGACAGTTTCAATTCACCCCTCCACTTT.

V is TRBV15 and J is TRBJ2-5; 8 positions match TRBD2. The CDR3 length is 16 residues. Germline CDR1 and CDR2: LNHNV and YYDKDF (reference sequence). V was pared by 5 bases and J by 6 bases, with 14 bases of the junction left unmatched. The CDR3 DNA is TGTGCCACCAGCCCCCGGGTAGCGGGGACCTCCAAGACCCAGTACTTC. This translates into CATSPRVAGTSKTQYF.

The rearrangement joins TRBV6-1 to TRBJ1-1; the D is unclear. CDR3 length: 12 amino acids. V was pared by 1 base and J by 7 bases, with 7 bases between. Per germline, CDR1 MNHNS and CDR2 SASEGT. The CDR3: CASSEGWSEAFF. Here the CDR3 DNA reads TGTGCCAGCAGTGAAGGGTGGAGTGAAGCTTTCTTT.

This clone was observed a few times. The chain joins TRBV11-2 to TRBJ2-1; D is uncertain. Looked up from germline, CDR1 is SGHAT and CDR2 is FQNNGV. The V and J ends lost 3 bases and 10 bases respectively, with 16 bases between them. The CDR3 loop spans 14 amino acids. The CDR3 here is CASSFPQERREQFF. Written as DNA, the CDR3 is TGTGCCAGCAGCTTTCCACAAGAGAGGAGAGAGCAGTTCTTC.

This chain uses TRBV10-1 with TRBJ2-7, with 7 bases identical to TRBD1. V was pared by 6 bases and J by 2 bases, with 7 bases of the junction left unmatched. The CDR3 loop spans 14 amino acids. Looked up from germline, CDR1 is WNHNN and CDR2 is SYGVQD (reference sequence). The CDR3 nucleotides read TGCGCCAGCAGCCGACAGGGTCTGGCCTACGAGCAGTACTTC. Its protein product is CASSRQGLAYEQYF.

V usage is TRBV3-1 (or the pseudogene TRBV3-2) and J usage is TRBJ2-7, with D unresolved. The V end lost 0 bases, the J end lost 6 bases, and 9 bases lay between the germline ends. The CDR3 is 13 amino acids. Germline V CDR1 and CDR2: LGHDT, YNNKEL (reference sequence). CDR3 sequence: CASSQDGLSEQYF. The CDR3 DNA sequence: TGTGCCAGCAGCCAAGATGGTCTAAGCGAGCAGTACTTC.

The chain recombines TRBV5-4 with TRBJ2-3; 7 bases align to TRBD1. The CDR3 contains 16 residues. The V gene end was trimmed by 4 bases and the J gene end by 6 bases; junction bases not matched to a gene: 14. From germline, CDR1 is SGHNT and CDR2 YYREEE (reference sequence). Here the CDR3 DNA reads TGTGCCAGCAGCATCCGGGGCCAGGGGGTCTGGGATACGCAGTATTTT. Its translation is CASSIRGQGVWDTQYF.

This clone was counted only a few times. V is TRBV7-9 and J is TRBJ1-1; TRBD1 is a possible D gene (5 bases). CDR3 size: 13 residues. V lost 4 bases and J lost 4, with 10 bases in between. The V gene's germline CDR1 is SEHNR and CDR2 FQNEAQ (reference sequence). The CDR3, as DNA: TGTGCCAGCAGCTGGGGGGAGGCCACTGAAGCTTTCTTT. It is translated as CASSWGEATEAFF.

This chain links TRBV6-4 with TRBJ1-6, with D hard to call. Germline V CDR1 and CDR2: MRHNA, SNTAGT. The V and J ends lost 8 bases and 7 bases respectively, with 3 bases between them. This CDR3 comprises 10 residues. The CDR3 region has the DNA TGTGCCAGCCAGAATTCACCCCTCCACTTT. Translation: CASQNSPLHF.

The chain carries TRBV6-5 and TRBJ1-5; D unresolved. This CDR3 is 14 amino acids long. The V gene's germline CDR1 is MNHEY and CDR2 SVGAGI. The V end lost 6 bases, the J end lost 10 bases, and 19 bases lay between the germline ends. The CDR3 is CASRGSGSYSPQHF. In DNA form, the CDR3 reads TGTGCCAGCAGGGGTAGCGGGTCGTATTCCCCCCAGCATTTT.